Each of the 5 T cell receptor beta chains below was sequenced from the same sample in a study of OX40 agonist ivuxolimab in advanced cancers. This table comes from immunoSEQ multiplex PCR, and its TCRdb copy is limited to in-frame clones, with some not included. The sample lists 45,000 to 60,000 clones, under 90% occurring once. The specimen comprised CD4+ or CD8+ T cells sorted from blood, sampled in a trial of the OX40 agonist ivuxolimab. All receptors derive from an adult with an advanced solid tumor such as melanoma, head and neck, liver or kidney cancer.

This rearrangement joins TRBV21-1 to TRBJ1-6; whether TRBD1, the table's D call, matches the DNA was not checked. TRBV21-1 is assigned pseudogene status. The CDR3 length is 15 residues. Written as DNA, the CDR3 is TGTGCCAGCAGCAAGGCAGGAATCCATAATTCACCCCTCCACTTT. Translated, it gives CASSKAGIHNSPLHF.

The V gene is TRBV11-3, the J gene TRBJ2-7, with unresolved D. There are 15 residues in the CDR3. V was cut by 0 bases and J by 6 bases, with 15 bases left in between. The germline CDR1 and CDR2 sequences are SGHNT and YENEEA. The CDR3 nucleotides are TGTGCCAGCAGCTTAGATGTTGGCAAGTCGAGCGAGCAGTACTTC. Protein sequence: CASSLDVGKSSEQYF. The entire variable domain, with the rest obtained from reference TRBV11-3 and TRBJ2-7, is as follows: EAGVVQSPRYKIIEKKQPVAFWCNPISGHNTLYWYLQNLGQGPELLIRYENEEAVDDSQLPKDRFSAERLKGVDSTLKIQPAELGDSAVYLCASSLDVGKSSEQYFGPGTRLTVT.

The V gene is TRBV7-9, the J gene TRBJ2-7, with TRBD1 as a possible D gene (5 bases). The CDR3 extends over 12 amino acids. V lost 2 bases, J lost 3 bases, and 5 bases lay in between. Germline lookup yields CDR1 SEHNR and CDR2 FQNEAQ (reference sequence). The CDR3 reads CASSLRGYEQYF. Here the CDR3 DNA reads TGTGCCAGCAGCTTAAGGGGCTACGAGCAGTACTTC.

The chain combines TRBV5-6 with TRBJ2-1; 9 bases are shared with TRBD2. J gave up 7 bases and V 2 bases, and 13 bases lay outside the gene matches. The CDR3 contains 17 residues. CDR1 is SGHDT and CDR2 is YYEEEE in the germline V gene. CDR3 residues: CASSFRSGTSQNNEQFF. As DNA, the CDR3 is TGTGCCAGCAGCTTCCGAAGCGGGACTAGCCAAAATAATGAGCAGTTCTTC.

This rearrangement joins TRBV7-2 to TRBJ2-7, with D unclear. This CDR3 has 12 amino acids. The germline CDR1 and CDR2 sequences are SGHTA and FQGNSA. Trimming pared 6 bases from V and 3 bases from J, leaving 9 bases between. CDR3 nucleotide sequence: TGTGCCAGCAGTCCACTCCTCTACGAGCAGTACTTC. This sequence encodes CASSPLLYEQYF.